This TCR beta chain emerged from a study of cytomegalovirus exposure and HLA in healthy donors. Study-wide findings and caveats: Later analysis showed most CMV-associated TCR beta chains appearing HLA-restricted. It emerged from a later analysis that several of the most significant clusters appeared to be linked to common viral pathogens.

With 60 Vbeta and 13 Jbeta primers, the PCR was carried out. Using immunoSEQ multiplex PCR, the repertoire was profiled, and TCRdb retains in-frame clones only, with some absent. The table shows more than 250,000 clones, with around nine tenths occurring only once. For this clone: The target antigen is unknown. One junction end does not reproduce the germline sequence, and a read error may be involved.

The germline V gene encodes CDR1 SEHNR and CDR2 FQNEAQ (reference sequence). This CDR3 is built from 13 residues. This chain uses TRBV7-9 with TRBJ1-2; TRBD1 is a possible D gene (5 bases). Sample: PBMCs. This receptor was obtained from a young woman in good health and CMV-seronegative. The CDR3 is CSSSLKGADGYTF. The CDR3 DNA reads TGTTCCAGCAGCTTAAAAGGGGCGGATGGCTACACCTTC. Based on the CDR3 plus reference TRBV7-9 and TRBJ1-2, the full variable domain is DTGVSQNPRHKITKRGQNVTFRCDPISEHNRLYWYRQTLGQGPEFLTYFQNEAQLEKSRLLSDRFSAERPKGSFSTLEIQRTEQGDSAMYLCSSSLKGADGYTFGSGTRLTVV.